This T cell receptor beta chain is from a study of blood T cell repertoires in COVID-19. Overall study context: There were acute and convalescent COVID-19 samples, and they came from the United States, Italy and Spain.

This clone was observed once. The germline V gene encodes CDR1 LNHDA and CDR2 SQIVND (reference sequence). The CDR3 is made up of 18 amino acids. V dropped 5 bases and J dropped 3; count of bases not matched to a gene: 15. The method was immunoSEQ multiplex PCR; TCRdb's version includes in-frame clones alone and lacks a portion of them. The sample yields 110,000 to 150,000 clones, more than 65% seen once. The sequenced sample consisted of peripheral blood. The chain links TRBV19 to TRBJ2-5, with 10 bases fitting TRBD1. The sequence was obtained from a man between 60 and 70 years old with active or convalescent COVID-19. The CDR3 DNA is TGTGCCAGTAGTTTATATAGTGGGACAGGGGCAACGAAAGAGACCCAGTACTTC. It yields the protein CASSLYSGTGATKETQYF.